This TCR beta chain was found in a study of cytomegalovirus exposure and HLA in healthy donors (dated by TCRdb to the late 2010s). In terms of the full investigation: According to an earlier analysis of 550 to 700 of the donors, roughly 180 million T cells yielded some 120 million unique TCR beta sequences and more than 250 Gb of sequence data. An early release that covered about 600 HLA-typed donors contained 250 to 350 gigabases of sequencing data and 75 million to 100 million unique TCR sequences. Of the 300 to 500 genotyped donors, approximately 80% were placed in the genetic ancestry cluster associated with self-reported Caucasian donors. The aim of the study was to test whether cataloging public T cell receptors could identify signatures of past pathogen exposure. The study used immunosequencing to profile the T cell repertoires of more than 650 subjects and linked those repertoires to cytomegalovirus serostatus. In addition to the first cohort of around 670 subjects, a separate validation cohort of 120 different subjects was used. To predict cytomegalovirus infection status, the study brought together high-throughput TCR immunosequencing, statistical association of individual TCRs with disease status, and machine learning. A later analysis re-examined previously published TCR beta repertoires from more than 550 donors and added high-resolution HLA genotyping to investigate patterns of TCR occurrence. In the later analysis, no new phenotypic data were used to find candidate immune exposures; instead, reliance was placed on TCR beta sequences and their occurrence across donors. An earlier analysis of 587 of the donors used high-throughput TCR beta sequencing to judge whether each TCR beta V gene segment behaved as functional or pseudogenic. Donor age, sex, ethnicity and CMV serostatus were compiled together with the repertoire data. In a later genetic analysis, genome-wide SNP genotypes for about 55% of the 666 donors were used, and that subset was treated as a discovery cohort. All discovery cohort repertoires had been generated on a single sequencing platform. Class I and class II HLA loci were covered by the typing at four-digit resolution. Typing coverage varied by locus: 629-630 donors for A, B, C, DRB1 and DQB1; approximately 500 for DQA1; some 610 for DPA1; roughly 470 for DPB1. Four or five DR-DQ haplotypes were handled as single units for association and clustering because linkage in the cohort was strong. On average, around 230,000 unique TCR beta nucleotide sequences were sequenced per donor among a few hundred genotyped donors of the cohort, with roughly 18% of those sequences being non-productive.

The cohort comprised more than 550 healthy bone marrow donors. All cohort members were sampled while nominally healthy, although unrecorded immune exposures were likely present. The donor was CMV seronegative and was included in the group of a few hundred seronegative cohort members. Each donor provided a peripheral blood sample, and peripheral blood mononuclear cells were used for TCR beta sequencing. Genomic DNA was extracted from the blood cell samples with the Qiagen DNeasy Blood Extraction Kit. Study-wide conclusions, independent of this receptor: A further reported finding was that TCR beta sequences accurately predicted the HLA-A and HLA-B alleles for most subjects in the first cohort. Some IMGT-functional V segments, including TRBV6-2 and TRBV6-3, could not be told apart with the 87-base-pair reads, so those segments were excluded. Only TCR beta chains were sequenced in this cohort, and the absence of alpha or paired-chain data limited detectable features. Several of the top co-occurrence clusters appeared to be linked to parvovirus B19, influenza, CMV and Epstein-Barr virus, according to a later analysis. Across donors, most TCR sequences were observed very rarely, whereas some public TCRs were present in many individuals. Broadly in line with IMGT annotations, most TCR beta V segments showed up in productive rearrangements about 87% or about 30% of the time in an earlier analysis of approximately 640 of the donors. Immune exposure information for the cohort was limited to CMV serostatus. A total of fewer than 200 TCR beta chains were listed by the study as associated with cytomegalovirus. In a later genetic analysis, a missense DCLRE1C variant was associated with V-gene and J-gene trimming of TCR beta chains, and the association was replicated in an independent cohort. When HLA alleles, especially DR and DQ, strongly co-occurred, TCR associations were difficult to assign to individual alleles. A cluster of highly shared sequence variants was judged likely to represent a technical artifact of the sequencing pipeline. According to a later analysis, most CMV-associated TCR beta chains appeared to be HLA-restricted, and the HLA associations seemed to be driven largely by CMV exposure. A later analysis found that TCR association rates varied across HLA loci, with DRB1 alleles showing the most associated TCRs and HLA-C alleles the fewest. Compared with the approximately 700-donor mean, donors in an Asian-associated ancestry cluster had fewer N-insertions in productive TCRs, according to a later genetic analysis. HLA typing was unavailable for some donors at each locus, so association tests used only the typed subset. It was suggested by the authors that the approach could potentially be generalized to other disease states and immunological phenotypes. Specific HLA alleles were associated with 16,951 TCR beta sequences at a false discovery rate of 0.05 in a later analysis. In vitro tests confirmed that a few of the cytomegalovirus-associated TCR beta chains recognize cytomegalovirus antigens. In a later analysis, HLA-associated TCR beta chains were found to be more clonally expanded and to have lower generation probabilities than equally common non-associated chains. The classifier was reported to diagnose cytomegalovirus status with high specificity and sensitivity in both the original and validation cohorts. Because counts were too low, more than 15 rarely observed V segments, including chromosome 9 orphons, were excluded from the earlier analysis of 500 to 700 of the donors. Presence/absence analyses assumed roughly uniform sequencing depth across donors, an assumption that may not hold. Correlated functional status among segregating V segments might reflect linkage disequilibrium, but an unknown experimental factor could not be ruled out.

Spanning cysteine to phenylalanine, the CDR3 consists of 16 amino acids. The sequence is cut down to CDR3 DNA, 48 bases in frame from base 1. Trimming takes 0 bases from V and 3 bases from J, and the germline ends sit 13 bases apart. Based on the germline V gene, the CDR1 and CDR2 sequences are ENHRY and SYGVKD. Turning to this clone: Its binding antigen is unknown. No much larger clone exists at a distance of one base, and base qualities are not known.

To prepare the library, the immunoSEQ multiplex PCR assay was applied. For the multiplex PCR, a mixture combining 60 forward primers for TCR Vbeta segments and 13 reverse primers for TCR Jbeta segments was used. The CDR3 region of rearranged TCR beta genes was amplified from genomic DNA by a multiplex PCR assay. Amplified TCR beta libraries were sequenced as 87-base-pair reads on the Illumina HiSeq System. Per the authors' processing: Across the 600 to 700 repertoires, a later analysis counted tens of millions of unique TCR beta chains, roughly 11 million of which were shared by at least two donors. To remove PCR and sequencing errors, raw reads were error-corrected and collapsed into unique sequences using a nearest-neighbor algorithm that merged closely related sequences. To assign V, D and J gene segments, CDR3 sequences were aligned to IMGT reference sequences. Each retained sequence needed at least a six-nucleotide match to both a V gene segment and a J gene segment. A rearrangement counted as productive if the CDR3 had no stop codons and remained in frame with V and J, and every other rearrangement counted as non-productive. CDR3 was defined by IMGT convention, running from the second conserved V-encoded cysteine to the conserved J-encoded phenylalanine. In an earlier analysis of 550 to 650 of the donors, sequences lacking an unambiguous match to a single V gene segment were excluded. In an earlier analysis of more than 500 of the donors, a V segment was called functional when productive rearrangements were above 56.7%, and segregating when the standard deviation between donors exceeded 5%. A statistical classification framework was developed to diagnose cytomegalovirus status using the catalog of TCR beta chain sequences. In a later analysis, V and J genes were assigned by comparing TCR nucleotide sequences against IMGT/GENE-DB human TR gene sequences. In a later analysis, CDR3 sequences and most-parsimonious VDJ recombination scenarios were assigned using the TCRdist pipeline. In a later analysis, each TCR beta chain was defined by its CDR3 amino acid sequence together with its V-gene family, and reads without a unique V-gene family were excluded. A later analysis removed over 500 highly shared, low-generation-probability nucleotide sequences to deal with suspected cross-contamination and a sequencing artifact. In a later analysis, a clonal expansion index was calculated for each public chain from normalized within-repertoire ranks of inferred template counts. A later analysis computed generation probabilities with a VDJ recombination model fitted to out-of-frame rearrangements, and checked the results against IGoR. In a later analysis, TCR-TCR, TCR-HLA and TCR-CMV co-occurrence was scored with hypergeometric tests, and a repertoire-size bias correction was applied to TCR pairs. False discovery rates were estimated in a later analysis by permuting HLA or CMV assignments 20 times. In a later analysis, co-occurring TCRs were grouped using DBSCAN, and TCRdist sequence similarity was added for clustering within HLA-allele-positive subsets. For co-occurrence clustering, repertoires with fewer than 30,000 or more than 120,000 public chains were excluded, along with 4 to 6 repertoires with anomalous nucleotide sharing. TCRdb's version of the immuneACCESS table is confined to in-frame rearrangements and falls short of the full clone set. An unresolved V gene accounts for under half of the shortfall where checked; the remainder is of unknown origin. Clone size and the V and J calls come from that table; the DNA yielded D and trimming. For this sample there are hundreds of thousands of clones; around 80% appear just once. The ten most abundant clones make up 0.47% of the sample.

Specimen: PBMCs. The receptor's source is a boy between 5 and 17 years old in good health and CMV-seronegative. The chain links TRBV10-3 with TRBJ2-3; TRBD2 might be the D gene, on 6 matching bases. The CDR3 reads CAISESGGVWTDTQYF. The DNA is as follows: TGTGCCATCAGTGAGTCTGGCGGGGTTTGGACAGATACGCAGTATTTT.